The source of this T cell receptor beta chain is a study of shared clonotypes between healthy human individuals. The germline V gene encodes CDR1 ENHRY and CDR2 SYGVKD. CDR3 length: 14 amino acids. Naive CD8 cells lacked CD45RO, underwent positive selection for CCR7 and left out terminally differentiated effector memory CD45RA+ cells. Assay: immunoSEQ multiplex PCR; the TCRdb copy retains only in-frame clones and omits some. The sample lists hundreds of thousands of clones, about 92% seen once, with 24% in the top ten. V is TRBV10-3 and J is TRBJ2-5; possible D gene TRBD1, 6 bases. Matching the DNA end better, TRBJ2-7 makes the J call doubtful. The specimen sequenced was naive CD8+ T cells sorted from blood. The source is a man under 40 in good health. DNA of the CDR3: TGTGCCATCAGTGAGTCGACAGGAACCTACGAGCAGTACTTC. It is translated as CAISESTGTYEQYF.